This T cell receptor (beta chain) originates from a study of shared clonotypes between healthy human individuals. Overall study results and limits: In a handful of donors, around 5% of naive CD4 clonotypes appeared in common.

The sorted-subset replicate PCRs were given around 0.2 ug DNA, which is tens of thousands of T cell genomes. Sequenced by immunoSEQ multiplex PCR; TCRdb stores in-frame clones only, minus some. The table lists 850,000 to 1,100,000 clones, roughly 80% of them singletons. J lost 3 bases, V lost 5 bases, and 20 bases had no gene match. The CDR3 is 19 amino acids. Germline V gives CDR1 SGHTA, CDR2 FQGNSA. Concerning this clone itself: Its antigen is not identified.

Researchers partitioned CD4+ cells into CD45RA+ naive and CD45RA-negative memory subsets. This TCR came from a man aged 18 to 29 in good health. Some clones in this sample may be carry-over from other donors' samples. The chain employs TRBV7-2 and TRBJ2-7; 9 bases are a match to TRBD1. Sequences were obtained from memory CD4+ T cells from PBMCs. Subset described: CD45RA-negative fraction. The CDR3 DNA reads TGTGCCAGCAGCCCGGGACAGGGTCCTTCTGGTGGGATGATCTACGAGCAGTACTTC. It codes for CASSPGQGPSGGMIYEQYF.